The entry below gives a single T cell receptor (beta chain) sequence along with its context. This entry belongs to a study of blood T cell repertoires in COVID-19. Clones were sequenced by immunoSEQ multiplex PCR, and TCRdb holds only the in-frame ones, with some missing. The sample consists of hundreds of thousands of clones, 87% of them appearing once. Participant-given clinical history determined each cohort assignment. The V gene's germline CDR1 is MNHNS and CDR2 SASEGT. Between the trimmed V and J ends, which lost 6 bases and 4 bases, there was a span of 12 bases. The CDR3 consists of 14 residues.

Sequencing input: PBMCs or T cells enriched from blood (not recorded which). The chain combines TRBV6-1 with TRBJ1-4; D ambiguous. The TCR sequence derives from a woman under 40 with acute COVID-19. CDR3 region: CASSRQGFNEKLFF. The CDR3, as DNA: TGTGCCAGCAGCAGACAAGGATTTAATGAAAAACTGTTTTTT.